The source of this T cell receptor (beta chain) is a study of blood T cell repertoires in COVID-19. Using immunoSEQ multiplex PCR, the repertoire was profiled, and TCRdb retains in-frame clones only, with some absent. The data show roughly 200,000 clones, roughly 85% seen once. The CDR3 has 10 amino acids. CDR1 ENHRY and CDR2 SYGVKD come from the germline V gene. V was clipped by 8 bases and J by 12 bases; unmatched bases: 6. The gene calls are TRBV10-3 and TRBJ2-5; 7 nucleotides agree with TRBD1. The sequenced sample consisted of PBMCs or T cells enriched from blood (not recorded which). The TCR comes from a man in his forties or fifties who had recovered from COVID-19. The CDR3 reads CAIPSTGKYF. CDR3 nucleotides: TGTGCCATCCCCTCGACAGGGAAGTACTTC.